This passage covers 27 T cell receptor beta chains from one sample sequenced in a study of shared clonotypes between healthy human individuals. The assay was immunoSEQ multiplex PCR, and TCRdb's table has in-frame clones only and misses some. Of around 2,000,000 clones in the sample, approximately 94% were seen once. It was CD45RO-negative cells, positively selected for CCR7, that made up naive CD8 cells, with terminally differentiated effector memory CD45RA+ cells excluded. Sequencing was done on a sample of naive CD8+ T cells sorted from blood. The receptors stem from a man between 18 and 35 years old in good health.

The chain recombines TRBV10-3 with TRBJ2-7; the D call may be TRBD1 or TRBD2 (5 bases each). V lost 4 bases, J lost 3 bases, and 25 bases lay in between. This CDR3 is built from 18 residues. Germline CDR1 is ENHRY and CDR2 is SYGVKD. The CDR3 DNA reads as TGTGCCATCAGTGCCGGTGGGGGAGTGACACTAGATTACTACGAGCAGTACTTC. It yields the protein CAISAGGGVTLDYYEQYF.

A remark on this clone: The junction shows a germline mismatch at one end, possibly a read error. The chain combines TRBV9 with TRBJ2-2, with 13 bases matching TRBD2. This CDR3 is built from 13 residues. In germline, CDR1 is SGDLS, CDR2 YYNGEE. The CDR3 coding sequence is TGTGCCAGCACCGGACTAGCGGGAGAGCATCCCCTCTTT. Translating it yields CASTGLAGEHPLF.

The chain employs TRBV29-1 and TRBJ1-2; TRBD1 matches 8 bases. This CDR3 contains 15 residues. Germline assignment: CDR1 SQVTM and CDR2 ANQGSEA. V dropped 4 bases and J dropped 3; count of bases not matched to a gene: 10. The CDR3 DNA follows: TGCAGCGTTGGGACAGGGAGCGCTTTTGACTATGGCTACACCTTC. This sequence encodes CSVGTGSAFDYGYTF. The whole variable domain, remainder taken from reference TRBV29-1 and TRBJ1-2, is SAVISQKPSRDICQRGTSLTIQCQVDSQVTMMFWYRQQPGQSLTLIATANQGSEATYESGFVIDKFPISRPNLTFSTLTVSNMSPEDSSIYLCSVGTGSAFDYGYTFGSGTRLTVV.

Of note for this clone: Other nucleotide sequences in the sample specify the same CDR3. The V gene is TRBV27, the J gene TRBJ2-6; D not resolved. Germline V gene lookup returns CDR1 MNHEY and CDR2 SMNVEV (reference sequence). The CDR3 runs to 18 residues. V was cut by 5 bases and J by 2 bases, with 19 bases left in between. CDR3 sequence reads: CASSAEFAKNAGANVLTF. In DNA, the CDR3 is TGTGCCAGCAGTGCCGAGTTCGCAAAAAATGCTGGGGCCAACGTCCTGACTTTC. Full variable domain (rest looked up from reference TRBV27 and TRBJ2-6): EAQVTQNPRYLITVTGKKLTVTCSQNMNHEYMSWYRQDPGLGLRQIYYSMNVEVTDKGDVPEGYKVSRKEKRNFPLILESPSPNQTSLYFCASSAEFAKNAGANVLTFGAGSRLTVL.

Here the CDR3 reads CASSWGQVELETQYF. DNA of the CDR3: TGTGCCAGCAGCTGGGGACAGGTTGAATTGGAGACCCAGTACTTC. The chain recombines TRBV7-8 with TRBJ2-5; 8 bases agree with TRBD1. This CDR3 has 15 residues. Unmatched junction bases numbered 9, after V lost 4 bases and J lost 5 bases. From germline, CDR1 is SGHVS and CDR2 FQNEAQ.

This clone showed up just once. This sequence joins TRBV7-8 and TRBJ2-2; possible D gene TRBD1, 5 bases. The CDR3 runs 16 residues. Deletions cut 1 base from V and 3 bases from J, with 12 bases between. In germline, CDR1 is SGHVS, CDR2 FQNEAQ. The DNA for the CDR3 is TGTGCCAGCAGCTTAGGTCCAGGGCAGGACACCGGGGAGCTGTTTTTT. It translates to CASSLGPGQDTGELFF.

This rearrangement joins TRBV19 to TRBJ2-2, with no clear D. Trimming removed 1 base from V and 7 bases from J, with 7 bases in between. Germline assignment: CDR1 LNHDA and CDR2 SQIVND (reference sequence). This CDR3 is 13 amino acids long. The CDR3 is CASSIGGGGELFF. CDR3 nucleotides: TGTGCCAGTAGTATAGGCGGCGGCGGGGAGCTGTTTTTT.

The genes are TRBV9 and TRBJ1-1; D not certain. Trimming took 0 bases from V and 5 from J, leaving 11 bases between them. This CDR3 has 14 amino acids. The germline V gene encodes CDR1 SGDLS and CDR2 YYNGEE. The CDR3 loop reads CASSVDGVGTEAFF. The DNA for the CDR3 is TGTGCCAGCAGCGTAGACGGGGTCGGGACTGAAGCTTTCTTT.

The gene calls are TRBV18 and TRBJ1-1; 11 nucleotides line up with TRBD1. Germline CDR1 KGHSH, CDR2 LQKENI. This CDR3 is built from 17 residues. Unmatched junction bases numbered 8, after V lost 2 bases and J lost 3 bases. The DNA of the CDR3 is TGTGCCAGCTCACCATTAGGACAGGGGGCGTGGGACACTGAAGCTTTCTTT. Its protein is CASSPLGQGAWDTEAFF.

The rearrangement uses TRBV20-1 and TRBJ2-4; no definite D call. Germline loops: CDR1 DFQATT, CDR2 SNEGSKA (reference sequence). V shed 6 bases and J shed 5 bases, with 5 bases lying between them. The CDR3 runs 10 residues. The CDR3 spells CSAAENIQYF. The CDR3, as DNA: TGCAGTGCGGCAGAAAACATTCAGTACTTC.

This clone came up a few times. The rearrangement uses TRBV19 and TRBJ2-7; D gene ambiguous. The germline gives CDR1 LNHDA, CDR2 SQIVND (reference sequence). V was shortened by 3 bases and J by 0 bases, with 9 bases between the two germline ends. The CDR3 totals 14 residues. CDR3: CASSMLRDSYEQYF. Written as DNA, the CDR3 is TGTGCCAGTAGTATGTTAAGGGACTCCTACGAGCAGTACTTC.

This chain links TRBV11-2 with TRBJ1-1; D is undetermined. Trimming shortened V by 5 bases and J by 7 bases, and 8 bases separated the two germline ends. Germline-derived CDR1 and CDR2 are SGHAT and FQNNGV. This CDR3 spans 11 amino acids. CDR3 amino acids: CASSVGVEAFF. DNA of the CDR3: TGTGCCAGCAGCGTTGGAGTTGAAGCTTTCTTT.

This clone has a single count. The rearrangement links TRBV28 to TRBJ2-5; D is perhaps TRBD1 (7 bases). V was cut by 9 bases and J by 3 bases, with 11 bases left in between. Germline V lookup: CDR1 MDHEN, CDR2 SYDVKM. This CDR3 has 12 residues. This CDR3 is CASGGGEETQYF. CDR3 coding DNA: TGTGCCAGTGGAGGGGGCGAAGAGACCCAGTACTTC.

The CDR3 coding sequence is TGCAGCGTTGGGGGAATTGTCCGGGGACCTAGCACAGATACGCAGTATTTT. Translated, it gives CSVGGIVRGPSTDTQYF. The chain uses TRBV29-1 and TRBJ2-3; either TRBD1 or TRBD2 may fit D (5 bases each). The CDR3 is made up of 17 amino acids. Trimming removed 4 bases at V and 0 bases at J, with 20 bases between. Per germline, CDR1 SQVTM and CDR2 ANQGSEA.

The genes are TRBV7-2 and TRBJ1-5, with D uncertain. The CDR3 has 14 residues. Per the germline V gene, CDR1 is SGHTA and CDR2 is FQGNSA. Trimming took off 2 bases at V and 3 bases at J, with 8 bases between the two ends. Written as DNA, the CDR3 is TGTGCCAGCAGCTTACCGGCACCCAATCAGCCCCAGCATTTT. The encoded protein is CASSLPAPNQPQHF.

The chain has TRBV27 and TRBJ2-3, with TRBD1 identical over 9 bases. The CDR3 spans 14 residues. Germline assignment: CDR1 MNHEY and CDR2 SMNVEV (reference sequence). The junction had 4 bases not matched to a gene; V was cut back by 5 bases and J by 4 bases. CDR3 sequence (DNA): TGTGCCAGCAGTCCGGGACAGGGTCCAGATACGCAGTATTTT. It is translated as CASSPGQGPDTQYF.

The chain joins TRBV10-3 to TRBJ2-7, with D tentatively TRBD1 (5 bases). Per the germline V gene, CDR1 is ENHRY and CDR2 is SYGVKD. The V end lost 4 bases, the J end lost 2 bases, and 9 bases lay between the germline ends. The length of the CDR3 is 13 residues. The CDR3 sequence is CAISGQSPYEQYF. The CDR3 DNA follows: TGTGCCATCAGTGGACAGAGTCCCTACGAGCAGTACTTC.

This clone has only one observation. The rearrangement joins TRBV4-3 to TRBJ1-4; D not resolved. The CDR3 loop spans 15 amino acids. Per the germline V gene, CDR1 is LGHNA and CDR2 is YSLEER. Deletions cut 3 bases from V and 3 bases from J, with 11 bases between. CDR3: CASSHGWVANEKLFF. The CDR3 DNA is TGCGCCAGCAGCCATGGGTGGGTTGCTAATGAAAAACTGTTTTTT.

The chain links TRBV4-3 to TRBJ1-1, with unresolved D. Trimming pared 3 bases from V and 2 bases from J, leaving 13 bases between. Germline CDR1 reads LGHNA; CDR2 reads YSLEER. This CDR3 contains 15 residues. The CDR3 sequence is CASSQDGGINTEAFF. The CDR3 nucleotides read TGCGCCAGCAGCCAGGATGGAGGGATCAACACTGAAGCTTTCTTT.

The chain recombines TRBV7-8 with TRBJ1-1; D gene ambiguous. Trimming pared 2 bases from V and 4 bases from J, leaving 17 bases between. The CDR3 covers 16 residues. Germline values: CDR1 SGHVS, CDR2 FQNEAQ. CDR3 nucleotide sequence: TGTGCCAGCAGCTTAAGAATTGGGGAATTGGGCACTGAAGCTTTCTTT. Its translation is CASSLRIGELGTEAFF.

The V call is TRBV5-4, the J call TRBJ2-2; D is unresolved. V lost 0 bases and J lost 3, with 9 bases in between. This CDR3 has 15 residues. CDR1 and CDR2 from the germline V gene are SGHNT and YYREEE (reference sequence). Here the CDR3 reads CASSLVNQDTGELFF. In DNA, the CDR3 is TGTGCCAGCAGCTTGGTTAACCAGGACACCGGGGAGCTGTTTTTT.

The V gene is TRBV6-5, the J gene TRBJ2-3, with a possible D match to TRBD2 (5 bases). The CDR3 spans 13 residues. From germline, CDR1 is MNHEY and CDR2 SVGAGI. V dropped 6 bases and J dropped 5 bases, with 12 bases sitting between them. The CDR3 is CASRPLGLDTQYF. The CDR3 DNA sequence: TGTGCCAGCAGACCCTTAGGACTAGATACGCAGTATTTT.

Comment on this clone: Within the sample, other DNA sequences also encode this same CDR3. CDR3 loop: CASSPGGETQYF. CDR3 DNA: TGTGCCAGCAGCCCGGGGGGAGAGACCCAGTACTTC. The chain couples TRBV13 to TRBJ2-5, with 7 nucleotides matching TRBD2. CDR1 is PRHDT and CDR2 is FYEKMQ in the germline V gene (reference sequence). The V gene end was trimmed by 5 bases and the J gene end by 4 bases; junction bases not matched to a gene: 1. The CDR3 contains 12 residues.

In the case of this clone: The sample contains more than one DNA sequence encoding this CDR3. V gene TRBV19 combines with J gene TRBJ2-7; 8 nucleotides match TRBD1. This CDR3 is built from 13 residues. CDR1 and CDR2 from the germline V gene are LNHDA and SQIVND (reference sequence). V lost 1 base to trimming and J lost 6 bases; unmatched junction nucleotides: 2. CDR3 in DNA: TGTGCCAGTAGTATAGCCGGGACAGGCGAGCAGTACTTC. Its translation is CASSIAGTGEQYF.

The chain uses TRBV19 and TRBJ2-7; tentative D call: TRBD1 (5 bases). The CDR3 has 15 amino acids. The V end lost 2 bases, the J end lost 1 base, and 12 bases lay between the germline ends. CDR1 is LNHDA, CDR2 SQIVND, per germline (reference sequence). CDR3 amino acids: CASSIKAGWSYEQYF. The CDR3 region has the DNA TGTGCCAGTAGTATAAAGGCAGGGTGGTCCTACGAGCAGTACTTC.

This chain uses TRBV5-4 with TRBJ2-2; 11 bases are shared with TRBD2. There are 16 residues in the CDR3. Germline loops: CDR1 SGHNT, CDR2 YYREEE (reference sequence). V lost 4 bases, J lost 2 bases, and 4 bases stayed unmatched. The CDR3 DNA sequence: TGTGCCAGCAGCCGGGGACTAGCGGATAACACCGGGGAGCTGTTTTTT. Protein: CASSRGLADNTGELFF.

J is TRBJ2-2 and V is TRBV11-3, with D uncertain. The CDR3 sequence is 14 residues long. Germline CDR1 reads SGHNT; CDR2 reads YENEEA. Deletions cut 3 bases from V and 6 bases from J, with 11 bases between. CDR3 loop: CASSFNLRPGELFF. The CDR3 coding sequence is TGTGCCAGCAGCTTTAACTTGCGCCCCGGGGAGCTGTTTTTT.